Presented here are 8 T cell receptor beta chains from one specimen sequenced in a study of T cells in Graves' hyperthyroidism and ophthalmopathy. The investigators amplified TCR beta CDR3 regions from RNA transcripts. The HTBI primer set was used in a first-round RT-PCR of the TCR CDR3. TCRdb re-called the multiplex PCR reads through MiXCR, storing one row per CDR3 protein. The sample lists some 700,000 distinct CDR3 sequences, around 16% occurring once. The source material was blood. The receptor source for this set is a man aged 45-65 years with Graves' hyperthyroidism.

V and J are TRBV10-1 and TRBJ2-2; the D gene is possibly TRBD2 (8 bases). Deletions cut 5 bases from V and 4 bases from J, with 14 bases between. Germline CDR1 WNHNN, CDR2 SYGVQD (reference sequence). The CDR3 is 15 residues long. The CDR3 spells CASSHRGLGTGELFF. CDR3 nucleotides: TGCGCCAGCAGTCACAGGGGACTAGGCACCGGGGAGCTGTTTTTT.

The chain joins TRBV12-3 or TRBV12-4 to TRBJ2-1, with TRBD2 matching over 7 bases. The CDR3 contains 15 residues. V shed 6 bases, J shed 9 bases, and the junction held 14 bases outside the gene matches. The CDR3 spells CASSLISGTLGEQFF. DNA for the CDR3: TGTGCCAGCAGCTTAATCAGCGGGACCTTGGGTGAGCAGTTCTTC.

The chain links TRBV20-1 to TRBJ1-3; tentatively, D is TRBD1 (6 bases). This CDR3 is built from 12 residues. Trimming stripped 1 base from V and 8 bases from J, with 9 bases between. The germline V gene has CDR1 DFQATT and CDR2 SNEGSKA (reference sequence). The CDR3 loop is CSARARGDTIYF. The CDR3 nucleotides read TGCAGTGCTAGAGCCAGGGGAGACACCATATATTTT.

This clonotype occurred a few times. The chain carries TRBV30 and TRBJ2-1; D gene unclear. This CDR3 spans 15 amino acids. Germline lookup yields CDR1 GTSNPN and CDR2 SVGIG (reference sequence). Trimming cost V 1 base and J 0 bases, with 10 bases left between them. CDR3 sequence (DNA): TGTGCCTGGAGTGCGGCAGTGAGCTCCTACAATGAGCAGTTCTTC. Translation gives CAWSAAVSSYNEQFF.

This clonotype turned up a few times. The chain couples TRBV7-9 to TRBJ2-1; maybe TRBD1 (6 bases). The CDR3 runs 15 residues. CDR1 SEHNR and CDR2 FQNEAQ come from the germline V gene (reference sequence). Trimming removed 5 bases from V and 5 bases from J, with 16 bases in between. The CDR3 nucleotides read TGTGCCAGCAGCCCGGGACAAATTCTGCACAATGAGCAGTTCTTC. Translating gives CASSPGQILHNEQFF.

The chain carries TRBV7-2 and TRBJ2-2, with 9 bases fitting TRBD2. Germline assignment: CDR1 SGHTA and CDR2 FQGNSA. The CDR3 is made up of 18 amino acids. Trimming at V came to 2 bases and at J to 6 bases, leaving 13 bases not matched to a gene. CDR3 residues: CASSLMVVSAGGAGELFF. The DNA for the CDR3 is TGTGCCAGCAGCTTAATGGTGGTTTCGGCGGGAGGGGCCGGGGAGCTGTTTTTT. The full variable domain, its missing parts supplied by reference TRBV7-2 and TRBJ2-2, is GAGVSQSPSNKVTEKGKDVELRCDPISGHTALYWYRQSLGQGLEFLIYFQGNSAPDKSGLPSDRFSAERTGGSVSTLTIQRTQQEDSAVYLCASSLMVVSAGGAGELFFGEGSRLTVL.

The sample holds a few counts of this clonotype. This chain links TRBV6-1 with TRBJ2-2, with D possibly being TRBD1 (5 bases). V lost 3 bases, J lost 3 bases, and 5 bases lay in between. The CDR3 is 13 amino acids. Germline CDR1 is MNHNS and CDR2 is SASEGT. The CDR3 coding sequence is TGTGCCAGCAGTGAGACAGACACCGGGGAGCTGTTTTTT. Translated: CASSETDTGELFF.

This clonotype turned up a few times. The V call is TRBV18, the J call TRBJ2-2; weak D call: TRBD2 (5 bases). Germline V gene data show CDR1 as KGHSH and CDR2 as LQKENI. V lost 8 bases to trimming and J lost 8 bases, with 21 bases between them. There are 15 residues in the CDR3. The CDR3 sequence: CASVDGRLRTGELFF. Written as DNA, the CDR3 is TGTGCCAGCGTGGACGGCCGGTTGAGGACTGGGGAGCTGTTTTTT.